This record concerns one TCR beta chain sequence. Its target is unknown. The treatment denotes: 15 to 20 received Ad26.COV2.S at low or high dose, single or two shots; 5 received placebo; per-sample allocation not given. Sampling happened 63 days after the first vaccine or placebo injection. The vaccine delivered Wuhan-strain SARS-CoV-2 spike through an Ad26 vector. The CDR3 has 13 residues. CDR1 and CDR2 (germline): SGHAT, FQNNGV. V lost 5 bases to trimming and J lost 1 base, with 8 bases between them. This specimen comes from a study of Ad26.COV2.S vaccination and SARS-CoV-2 variants. Notes on the study in general: The breadth of spike-specific CD8+ and CD4+ T cell responses after vaccination was reportedly substantial. It was found that vaccine and placebo recipients had similar non-spike TCR breadth.

Here immunoSEQ multiplex PCR was the method, and the copy in TCRdb shows in-frame clones only, minus some. Altogether 350,000 to 400,000 clones are present, about 89% being singletons, with the ten largest covering approximately 1.9%. The source was peripheral blood, collected in a trial of Ad26.COV2.S vaccine versus placebo. The clonotype originates from a person aged 18-60 years who received the Ad26.COV2.S COVID-19 vaccine or a placebo. The rearrangement links TRBV11-2 to TRBJ2-5, with D hard to call. The CDR3 DNA follows: TGTGCCAGCAGCCGCCCGGCCCAAGAGACCCAGTACTTC. Encoded protein: CASSRPAQETQYF.